The 26 T cell receptor beta chains below all came from one sample that was sequenced in a study of cytomegalovirus exposure and HLA in healthy donors. PCR involved 60 Vbeta and 13 Jbeta primers. Measured with immunoSEQ multiplex PCR; TCRdb has only the in-frame clones, and not every one. The table has over 60,000 clones, 65% to 80% seen once. The sequencing sample was made of PBMCs. These receptors all stem from a woman aged 30 to 39 in good health and CMV-seronegative.

The V gene is TRBV28, the J gene TRBJ1-1, with D possibly matching TRBD1 (5 bases). Per the germline V gene, CDR1 is MDHEN and CDR2 is SYDVKM. There are 14 residues in the CDR3. Trimming took off 7 bases at V and 0 bases at J, with 12 bases between the two ends. The CDR3 coding sequence is TGTGCCAGCACCTCGGTAGGGGTGAACACTGAAGCTTTCTTT. Protein product: CASTSVGVNTEAFF.

The chain combines TRBV19 with TRBJ1-2; D is ambiguous. Germline CDR1 and CDR2: LNHDA and SQIVND (reference sequence). This CDR3 spans 14 amino acids. CDR3 in amino acids: CVCFKQKAAYGYTF. The CDR3 region has the DNA TGTGTTTGTTTCAAGCAGAAGGCGGCATACGGCTACACCTTC.

This clone came up a few times. The chain employs TRBV18 and TRBJ2-7; weak D call: TRBD1 (5 bases). Trimming pared 2 bases from V and 0 bases from J, leaving 5 bases between. The CDR3 runs 13 residues. Per germline, CDR1 KGHSH and CDR2 LQKENI. The CDR3 DNA is TGTGCCAGCTCACCAAGGGGCTCCTACGAGCAGTACGTC. It yields the protein CASSPRGSYEQYV.

The gene calls are TRBV6-6 and TRBJ1-2, with D possibly matching TRBD1 (6 bases). Trimming shortened V by 0 bases and J by 1 base, and 12 bases separated the two germline ends. This CDR3 contains 16 residues. The germline V gene encodes CDR1 MNHNY and CDR2 SVGAGI (reference sequence). CDR3 nucleotide sequence: TGTGCCAGCAGTTACTCGGTGGGGGCCTTTAACTATGGCTACACCTTC. Translated: CASSYSVGAFNYGYTF.

The chain recombines TRBV5-8 with TRBJ2-5; 10 nucleotides line up with TRBD1. The closer fit of TRBJ2-7 to the DNA end suggests the J call may be wrong. CDR1 is SGHTS and CDR2 is YDEGEE in the germline V gene. CDR3 length equals 14 residues. The CDR3 DNA is TGTGCCAGCAGCTTGGTGGGACAGGGGATCGAGCAGTACTTC. Protein sequence: CASSLVGQGIEQYF.

The V and J genes are TRBV5-1 and TRBJ2-7, with TRBD1 matching over 9 bases. The CDR3 sequence is 14 residues long. V dropped 4 bases and J dropped 7; count of bases not matched to a gene: 9. The germline V gene has CDR1 SGHRS and CDR2 YFSETQ. The CDR3 reads CASSPDGTGREQYF. CDR3 nucleotides: TGCGCCAGCAGCCCGGACGGGACAGGGAGGGAGCAGTACTTC.

This chain joins TRBV2 and TRBJ1-1, with D hard to call. Trimming shortened V by 4 bases and J by 4 bases, and 13 bases separated the two germline ends. CDR1 is SNHLY, CDR2 FYNNEI, per germline. CDR3 size: 14 residues. The CDR3 sequence: CASSGGGPLTEAFF. DNA for the CDR3: TGTGCCAGCAGTGGGGGAGGCCCCCTCACTGAAGCTTTCTTT.

The V call is TRBV18, the J call TRBJ1-1; the D gene is possibly TRBD1 (5 bases). Germline V gene data show CDR1 as KGHSH and CDR2 as LQKENI. The CDR3 spans 14 residues. Trimming removed 3 bases from V and 7 bases from J, with 15 bases in between. CDR3 sequence reads: CASSPGGGLGEAFF. The DNA for the CDR3 is TGTGCCAGCTCACCGGGGGGAGGATTAGGTGAAGCTTTCTTT.

This rearrangement joins TRBV30 to TRBJ1-1, with D perhaps matching TRBD1 (5 bases). The V and J ends lost 3 bases and 5 bases respectively, with 19 bases between them. This CDR3 contains 15 residues. Per germline, CDR1 GTSNPN and CDR2 SVGIG (reference sequence). The CDR3 is CAWSEFRGGGTEAFF. As DNA, the CDR3 is TGTGCCTGGAGCGAATTCCGTGGCGGGGGGACTGAAGCTTTCTTT. Variable domain in full (rest from reference TRBV30 and TRBJ1-1): SQTIHQWPATLVQPVGSPLSLECTVEGTSNPNLYWYRQAAGRGLQLLFYSVGIGQISSEVPQNLSASRPQDRQFILSSKKLLLSDSGFYLCAWSEFRGGGTEAFFGQGTRLTVV.

The chain couples TRBV7-9 to TRBJ1-1; no reliable D call. V lost 5 bases to trimming and J lost 4 bases, with 8 bases between them. The CDR3 covers 12 residues. Germline CDR1 reads SEHNR; CDR2 reads FQNEAQ (reference sequence). CDR3 in DNA: TGTGCCAGCAGCGATGACTCCACTGAAGCTTTCTTT. Amino acid sequence: CASSDDSTEAFF.

The chain joins TRBV5-6 to TRBJ2-3; 8 positions agree with TRBD2. CDR3 length: 16 amino acids. Germline V lookup: CDR1 SGHDT, CDR2 YYEEEE. Unmatched junction bases numbered 8, after V lost 3 bases and J lost 2 bases. In nucleotides, the CDR3 is TGTGCCAGCAGCTGGGACTCTAGCGGGTACACAGATACGCAGTATTTT. It specifies CASSWDSSGYTDTQYF.

This clone was observed a few times. In DNA, the CDR3 is TGTGCCAGCAGCGCCGACTTGAACACTGAAGCTTTCTTT. Protein product: CASSADLNTEAFF. The V and J genes are TRBV7-6 and TRBJ1-1; D uncertain. The CDR3 is 13 residues long. Germline V CDR1 and CDR2: SGHVS, FNYEAQ. Trimming cost V 5 bases and J 0 bases, with 7 bases left between them.

The CDR3 loop reads CASSWDRTREAFF. The DNA of the CDR3 is TGTGCCAGCAGTTGGGACAGGACCCGTGAAGCTTTCTTT. The rearrangement uses TRBV6-6 and TRBJ1-1, with TRBD1 matching 8 bases. CDR1 is MNHNY, CDR2 SVGAGI, per germline (reference sequence). V trimming: 4 bases; J trimming: 7 bases; junction bases outside the gene matches: 5. The CDR3 runs to 13 residues.

The V gene is TRBV5-1, the J gene TRBJ2-1, with 8 positions matching TRBD1. The CDR3 has 16 amino acids. Trimming took 4 bases from V and 7 from J; bases not matched to a gene: 13. The germline gives CDR1 SGHRS, CDR2 YFSETQ. This CDR3 is CASSLITGTGGNEQFF. In DNA, the CDR3 is TGCGCCAGCAGCCTTATAACCGGGACAGGAGGGAATGAGCAGTTCTTC.

The chain uses TRBV5-6 and TRBJ2-1; 8 nucleotides align to TRBD2. The junction had 10 bases not matched to a gene; V was cut back by 9 bases and J by 8 bases. Germline values: CDR1 SGHDT, CDR2 YYEEEE. CDR3 length equals 13 residues. Here the CDR3 DNA reads TGTGCCACCCGGGGTAGCGGGATTGATGAGCAGTTCTTC. Its protein product is CATRGSGIDEQFF. Filled out from reference TRBV5-6 and TRBJ2-1, the complete variable domain reads DAGVTQSPTHLIKTRGQQVTLRCSPKSGHDTVSWYQQALGQGPQFIFQYYEEEERQRGNFPDRFSGHQFPNYSSELNVNALLLGDSALYLCATRGSGIDEQFFGPGTRLTVL.

V is TRBV13 and J is TRBJ2-1; TRBD2 matches 9 bases. The V gene end was trimmed by 5 bases and the J gene end by 11 bases; junction bases not matched to a gene: 13. There are 15 residues in the CDR3. CDR1 and CDR2 from the germline V gene are PRHDT and FYEKMQ (reference sequence). DNA of the CDR3: TGTGCCAGCAGCCCTGGCCTAGCGGGGCCCGGGAAGCAGTTCTTC. This translates into CASSPGLAGPGKQFF.

The DNA of the CDR3 is TGTGCCAGCTCACGCGTCCGGGACAGGGATTTCTATGGCTACACCTTC. This gives the protein CASSRVRDRDFYGYTF. This chain uses TRBV18 with TRBJ1-2; 9 bases match TRBD1. The germline gives CDR1 KGHSH, CDR2 LQKENI. V dropped 4 bases and J dropped 4; count of bases not matched to a gene: 10. CDR3 length: 16 residues.

This chain links TRBV5-4 with TRBJ2-5; 8 nucleotides agree with TRBD2. Germline V gives CDR1 SGHNT, CDR2 YYREEE (reference sequence). V was pared by 3 bases and J by 4 bases, with 8 bases of the junction left unmatched. CDR3 length equals 15 residues. The CDR3 loop is CASSSPAGVTETQYF. In nucleotides, the CDR3 is TGTGCCAGCAGCTCACCAGCGGGAGTTACAGAGACCCAGTACTTC. The whole variable domain, filled in from reference TRBV5-4 and TRBJ2-5, reads ETGVTQSPTHLIKTRGQQVTLRCSSQSGHNTVSWYQQALGQGPQFIFQYYREEENGRGNFPPRFSGLQFPNYSSELNVNALELDDSALYLCASSSPAGVTETQYFGPGTRLLVL.

This clone has a single count. The J gene is TRBJ1-2, the V gene TRBV7-3; 9 nucleotides line up with TRBD1. The CDR3 contains 13 residues. CDR1 and CDR2 (germline): SGHTA, FQGTGA. Trimming at V came to 5 bases and at J to 8 bases, leaving 6 bases not matched to a gene. The CDR3 here is CASSMGQGVGYTF. The CDR3, as DNA: TGTGCCAGCAGCATGGGACAGGGAGTCGGCTACACCTTC.

This chain links TRBV4-1 with TRBJ2-1; TRBD2 agrees at 9 bases. CDR1 is MGHRA and CDR2 is YSYEKL in the germline V gene. The CDR3 consists of 12 residues. The junction had 4 bases not matched to a gene; V was cut back by 2 bases and J by 14 bases. CDR3 sequence (DNA): TGCGCCAGCAGCCAACCCGGGACTAGCAAGTTCTTC. It encodes CASSQPGTSKFF.

Comment on this clone: One junction end disagrees with the germline gene, perhaps due to a read error. The CDR3 DNA follows: TGTGCTAGCAGCTCGACTAGCGGGAGCCAAGAGACCCAGTACTTC. This translates into CASSSTSGSQETQYF. This rearrangement joins TRBV7-7 to TRBJ2-5; 12 positions match TRBD2. CDR3 length equals 15 residues. Germline V gene sequence: CDR1 SSHAT, CDR2 FNYEAQ (reference sequence).

This clone was found once. This rearrangement joins TRBV6-5 to TRBJ1-3; D remains unclear. Germline CDR1 MNHEY, CDR2 SVGAGI. CDR3 length: 14 amino acids. With 10 bases removed from V and 0 bases from J, the gap between germline ends came to 13 bases. The CDR3 DNA reads as TGTGCCACCACGGAGTTCAGCTCTGGAAACACCATATATTTT. Its translation: CATTEFSSGNTIYF.

V is TRBV14 and J is TRBJ2-7; 7 nucleotides match TRBD1. With 3 bases clipped from V and 2 bases from J, the junction kept 7 bases outside the gene matches. The CDR3 spans 15 residues. Germline CDR1 SGHDN, CDR2 FVKESK. The CDR3 DNA reads as TGTGCCAGCAGCCACTGGGACAGTCCCACCTACGAGCAGTACTTC. It is translated as CASSHWDSPTYEQYF.

This clone came up a few times. This chain uses TRBV29-1 with TRBJ1-4, with D tentatively TRBD1 (6 bases). Germline-derived CDR1 and CDR2 are SQVTM and ANQGSEA. V was cut by 4 bases and J by 7 bases, with 16 bases left in between. This CDR3 has 14 amino acids. CDR3 in DNA: TGCAGCGTTGTGGACAGTCGGAGAGGTGAAAAACTGTTTTTT. This encodes CSVVDSRRGEKLFF.

The chain is built from TRBV14 and TRBJ1-1; D is uncertain. Germline V gene lookup returns CDR1 SGHDN and CDR2 FVKESK. Trimming removed 4 bases at V and 1 base at J, with 13 bases between. The CDR3 length is 15 residues. CDR3 region: CASSPSRVGNTEAFF. CDR3 sequence (DNA): TGTGCCAGCAGCCCTTCCCGGGTGGGGAACACTGAAGCTTTCTTT.

The chain combines TRBV2 with TRBJ1-4, with D possibly being TRBD1 (6 bases). Germline values: CDR1 SNHLY, CDR2 FYNNEI. The CDR3 has 18 residues. The V end was cut by 6 bases, the J end by 0 bases, with 20 bases between. In DNA, the CDR3 is TGTGCCAGCAGGTGGGGGCGCAGGGCCTCCCCAACTAATGAAAAACTGTTTTTT. Its translation: CASRWGRRASPTNEKLFF.